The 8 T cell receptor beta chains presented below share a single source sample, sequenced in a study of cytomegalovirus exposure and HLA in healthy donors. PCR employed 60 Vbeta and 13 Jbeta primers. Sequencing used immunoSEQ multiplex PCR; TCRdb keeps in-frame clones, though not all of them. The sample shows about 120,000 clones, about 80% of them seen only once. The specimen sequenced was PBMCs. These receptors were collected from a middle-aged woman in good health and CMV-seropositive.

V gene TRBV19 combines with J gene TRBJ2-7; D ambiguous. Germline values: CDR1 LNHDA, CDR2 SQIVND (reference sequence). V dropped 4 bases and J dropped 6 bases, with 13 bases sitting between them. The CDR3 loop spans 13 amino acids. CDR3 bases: TGTGCCAGTAGTAACGACTGGTTCGGCGAGCAGTACTTC. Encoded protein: CASSNDWFGEQYF.

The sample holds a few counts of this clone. The CDR3 DNA reads as TGTGCCAGCAGCTTAGGCAATCCCTTAGTCGCGGCAGATACGCAGTATTTT. It specifies CASSLGNPLVAADTQYF. The V and J genes are TRBV11-2 and TRBJ2-3; D not certain. V lost 1 base and J lost 4, with 18 bases in between. CDR3 size: 17 residues. The germline gives CDR1 SGHAT, CDR2 FQNNGV.

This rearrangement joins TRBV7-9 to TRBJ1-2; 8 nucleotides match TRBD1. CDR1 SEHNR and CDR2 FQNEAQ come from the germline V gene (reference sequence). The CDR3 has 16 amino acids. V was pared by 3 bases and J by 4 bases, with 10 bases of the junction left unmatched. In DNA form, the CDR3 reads TGTGCCAGCAGCTTCCCCCCTGGACAGGGAATCTATGGCTACACCTTC. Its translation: CASSFPPGQGIYGYTF.

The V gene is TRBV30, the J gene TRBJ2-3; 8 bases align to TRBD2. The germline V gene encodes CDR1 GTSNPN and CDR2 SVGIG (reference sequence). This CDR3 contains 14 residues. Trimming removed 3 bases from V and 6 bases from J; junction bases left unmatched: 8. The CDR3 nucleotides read TGTGCCTGGAGGCTTAGCGGGAACTGGGATACGCAGTATTTT. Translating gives CAWRLSGNWDTQYF.

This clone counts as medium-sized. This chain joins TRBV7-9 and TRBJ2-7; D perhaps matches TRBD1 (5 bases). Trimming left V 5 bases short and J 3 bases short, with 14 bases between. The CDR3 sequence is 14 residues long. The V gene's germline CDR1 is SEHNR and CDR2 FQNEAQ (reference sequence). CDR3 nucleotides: TGTGCCAGCAGCCATAAAGACAGAAACTACGAGCAGTACTTC. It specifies CASSHKDRNYEQYF.

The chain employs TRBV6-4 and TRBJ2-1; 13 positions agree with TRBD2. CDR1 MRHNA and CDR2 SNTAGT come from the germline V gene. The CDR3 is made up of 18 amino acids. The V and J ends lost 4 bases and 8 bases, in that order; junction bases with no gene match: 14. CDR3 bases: TGTGCCAGCAGTGGAAGACTAGCGGGGGGCCAGATGTACGATGAGCAGTTCTTC. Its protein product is CASSGRLAGGQMYDEQFF.

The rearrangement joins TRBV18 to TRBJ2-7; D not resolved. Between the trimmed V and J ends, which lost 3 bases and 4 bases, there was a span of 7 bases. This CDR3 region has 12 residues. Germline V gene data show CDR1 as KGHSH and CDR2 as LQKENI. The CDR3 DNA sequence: TGTGCCAGCTCACCGGAGACGTACGAGCAGTACTTC. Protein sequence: CASSPETYEQYF. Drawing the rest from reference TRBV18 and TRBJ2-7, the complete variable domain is NAGVMQNPRHLVRRRGQEARLRCSPMKGHSHVYWYRQLPEEGLKFMVYLQKENIIDESGMPKERFSAEFPKEGPSILRIQQVVRGDSAAYFCASSPETYEQYFGPGTRLTVT.

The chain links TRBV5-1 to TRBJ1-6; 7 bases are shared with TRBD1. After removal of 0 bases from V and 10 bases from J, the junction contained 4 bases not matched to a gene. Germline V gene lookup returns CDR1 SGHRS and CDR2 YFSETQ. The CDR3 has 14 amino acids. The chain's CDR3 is CASSLDQGESPLHF. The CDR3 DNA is TGCGCCAGCAGCTTGGATCAGGGGGAATCACCCCTCCACTTT.